This T cell receptor beta chain was captured by sequencing in a study of T-cell memory formation after mild COVID-19. In the case of this clonotype: A junction boundary mismatches the germline segment, possibly from a read error.

Germline loops: CDR1 SGHRS, CDR2 YFSETQ. The CDR3 loop spans 12 amino acids. TCRdb redid the calling of the 5' RACE reads with MiXCR, one entry per CDR3 protein. The sample includes about 560,000 distinct CDR3 sequences, roughly a fifth of them seen just once. The TCR originated in an adult woman who had mild COVID-19 (a few samples of this study predate the infection). Cell type and time point are not known. This sequence joins TRBV5-1 and TRBJ1-2; D not resolved. Source material: PBMCs or a T cell subset sorted from them (not recorded which). CDR3 residues: CASSLDWEDPEF. CDR3 bases: TGCGCCAGCAGCTTGGACTGGGAGGACCCAGAGTTC.